What follows are 32 T cell receptor beta chains derived from one specimen sequenced in a study of CD8+CD57+ T cells in acquired aplastic anemia. All patients picked for sequencing had shown, by flow cytometry, an expansion of CD8+CD57+ cells. Genomic DNA, serving as template, underwent TCR beta VDJ and CDR3 profiling. MiXCR was run by TCRdb on the reads, yielding one entry per CDR3 protein. The sample consists of some 140,000 distinct CDR3 sequences, 52% of them appearing once. Sequencing was carried out using sorted CD4+, CD8+, or CD8+CD57+ T cells (not recorded which) from PBMCs. The receptors were gathered from a human donor with aplastic anemia.

Remarks on this clonotype: A much more abundant neighbour one base away suggests this may be a read error. This sequence joins TRBV27 and TRBJ1-2, with a possible D match to TRBD1 (5 bases). The CDR3 spans 13 residues. CDR1 and CDR2 from the germline V gene are MNHEY and SMNVEV (reference sequence). The DNA of the CDR3 is TGTGCCAGCACGAAGAACAGGCTATATGGCCACACCTTC. Encoded protein: CASTKNRLYGHTF.

In this sample, this clonotype turned up a few times. The CDR3 sequence: CASSLARYEQYF. CDR3 DNA: TGTGCCAGCAGCTTAGCGAGGTACGAGCAGTACTTC. This chain uses TRBV7-9 with TRBJ2-7; D unclear. The germline V gene encodes CDR1 SEHNR and CDR2 FQNEAQ (reference sequence). Trimming stripped 0 bases from V and 4 bases from J, with 4 bases between. The CDR3 has 12 amino acids.

This clonotype appeared many times. The chain is built from TRBV6-2 or TRBV6-3 and TRBJ2-1, with 9 bases aligning to TRBD1. This CDR3 contains 17 residues. The trim removed 4 bases at V and 3 bases at J, leaving 10 bases unmatched. Germline lookup yields CDR1 MNHEY and CDR2 SVGEGT. The CDR3 DNA follows: TGTGCCAGCAGTTCGACCTCCCGGGACAGGGACTACAATGAGCAGTTCTTC. This codes for CASSSTSRDRDYNEQFF.

In DNA, the CDR3 is TGTGCCAGCAGCGTAGATGTCAGGGGGCAATCGAATCTGTTTTTT. Translated: CASSVDVRGQSNLFF. The chain uses TRBV13 and TRBJ1-4, with 8 positions matching TRBD1. Per the germline V gene, CDR1 is PRHDT and CDR2 is FYEKMQ (reference sequence). V was clipped by 5 bases and J by 14 bases; unmatched bases: 16. The CDR3 is 15 residues long.

This clonotype appeared many times. V is TRBV4-3 and J is TRBJ2-7; 8 nucleotides agree with TRBD1. V lost 4 bases to trimming and J lost 0 bases; unmatched junction nucleotides: 5. CDR3 size: 15 residues. Germline loops: CDR1 LGHNA, CDR2 YSLEER. CDR3 region: CASSPGTGSSYEQYF. DNA of the CDR3: TGCGCCAGCAGCCCAGGGACAGGTAGCTCCTACGAGCAGTACTTC.

As DNA, the CDR3 is TGTGCCAGCAGCTTCGGACTAGCGGGGGGACCTGAGACCCAGTACTTC. Translating gives CASSFGLAGGPETQYF. The rearrangement uses TRBV7-6 and TRBJ2-5; TRBD2 matches at 14 bases. Germline V gene data show CDR1 as SGHVS and CDR2 as FNYEAQ. After removal of 3 bases from V and 5 bases from J, the junction contained 5 bases not matched to a gene. The CDR3 is made up of 16 amino acids.

This clonotype occurred many times. The chain uses TRBV25-1 and TRBJ1-2; no clear D gene. Trimming removed 6 bases at V and 8 bases at J, with 16 bases between. The CDR3 spans 13 residues. CDR1 and CDR2 (germline): MGHDK, SYGVNS. CDR3 sequence reads: CASRGLLGNGYTF. For the CDR3, the DNA is TGTGCCAGCAGAGGGTTGCTGGGGAACGGCTACACCTTC.

This clonotype was seen at least ten times. This CDR3 reads CASSVWTNEKLFF. CDR3 in DNA: TGTGCCAGCAGTGTATGGACTAATGAAAAACTGTTTTTT. The chain links TRBV2 to TRBJ1-4; D is ambiguous. The V gene's germline CDR1 is SNHLY and CDR2 FYNNEI. V shed 4 bases and J shed 2 bases, with 5 bases lying between them. CDR3 size: 13 residues.

The chain joins TRBV10-2 to TRBJ1-6; maybe TRBD1 (5 bases). Germline-derived CDR1 and CDR2 are WSHSY and SAAADI. The length of the CDR3 is 17 residues. V was pared by 3 bases and J by 9 bases, with 21 bases between. CDR3 sequence reads: CASSEGLSGYRSSPLHF. The CDR3 bases are TGCGCCAGCAGTGAAGGGCTATCGGGGTACAGGTCTTCACCCCTCCACTTT.

The rearrangement links TRBV29-1 to TRBJ2-7; D unresolved. Germline CDR1 and CDR2: SQVTM and ANQGSEA. V lost 4 bases and J 7 bases, leaving 8 bases between the germline ends. The CDR3 has 10 amino acids. The DNA for the CDR3 is TGCAGCGTTGGGGGAAATGAGCAGTACTTC. This translates into CSVGGNEQYF.

About this clonotype itself: A much larger clonotype is one base distant, so this may be a read error. V gene TRBV4-3 combines with J gene TRBJ2-5; TRBD1 agrees at 7 bases. The germline CDR1 and CDR2 sequences are LGHNA and YSLEER. J lost 4 bases, V lost 4 bases, and 6 bases had no gene match. CDR3 length equals 14 residues. CDR3 DNA: TGCGCCAGCAGCCCTAAGTCAGGGGGAGAGACCCAGTACTTC. Protein product: CASSPKSGGETQYF.

There are many counts of this clonotype. Here the CDR3 DNA reads TGTGCCAGTAGTCCCAACCACGGGGGGGGCGAATCCTTCCAAGAGACCCAGTACTTC. It codes for CASSPNHGGGESFQETQYF. The V gene is TRBV19, the J gene TRBJ2-5, with 8 bases lining up with TRBD2. V lost 5 bases to trimming and J lost 1 base; unmatched junction nucleotides: 18. This CDR3 comprises 19 residues. Germline CDR1 LNHDA, CDR2 SQIVND (reference sequence).

This clonotype was detected many times. V usage is TRBV14 and J usage is TRBJ1-2, with D possibly TRBD1 on 5 matching bases. CDR1 and CDR2 (germline): SGHDN, FVKESK. V was cut by 1 base and J by 0 bases, with 6 bases left in between. CDR3 length: 14 amino acids. The CDR3 loop reads CASSQAGPNYGYTF. Written as DNA, the CDR3 is TGTGCCAGCAGCCAAGCAGGGCCTAACTATGGCTACACCTTC.

In DNA, the CDR3 is TGTGCCACAGAAGGCCGGACAGGGGTTGGCGAGCAGTACTTC. This sequence encodes CATEGRTGVGEQYF. The chain links TRBV7-2 to TRBJ2-7, with TRBD1 matching over 9 bases. The J segment lost 6 bases and the V segment lost 10 bases, leaving 13 bases of the junction unmatched. CDR3 length equals 14 residues. Germline values: CDR1 SGHTA, CDR2 FQGNSA. The entire variable domain, with the rest obtained from reference TRBV7-2 and TRBJ2-7, is as follows: GAGVSQSPSNKVTEKGKDVELRCDPISGHTALYWYRQSLGQGLEFLIYFQGNSAPDKSGLPSDRFSAERTGGSVSTLTIQRTQQEDSAVYLCATEGRTGVGEQYFGPGTRLTVT.

The sample holds many counts of this clonotype. The genes are TRBV24-1 and TRBJ2-2; a possible D gene is TRBD1 (6 bases). In germline, CDR1 is KGHDR, CDR2 SFDVKD. The CDR3 consists of 16 residues. Between the trimmed V and J ends, which lost 4 bases and 1 base, there was a span of 12 bases. The DNA of the CDR3 is TGTGCCACCAGTGACGCTGGGGGACAGAACACCGGGGAGCTGTTTTTT. Its protein is CATSDAGGQNTGELFF.

This clonotype was observed at least ten times. The rearrangement links TRBV7-9 to TRBJ1-5; D not certain. In germline, CDR1 is SEHNR, CDR2 FQNEAQ (reference sequence). The CDR3 runs to 14 residues. The V and J ends lost 1 base and 3 bases respectively, with 7 bases between them. The CDR3 nucleotides are TGTGCCAGCAGCTTAGGCGGATACAATCAGCCCCAGCATTTT. This gives the protein CASSLGGYNQPQHF. Looking up the rest from reference TRBV7-9 and TRBJ1-5 gives the full variable domain: DTGVSQNPRHKITKRGQNVTFRCDPISEHNRLYWYRQTLGQGPEFLTYFQNEAQLEKSRLLSDRFSAERPKGSFSTLEIQRTEQGDSAMYLCASSLGGYNQPQHFGDGTRLSIL.

This clonotype was detected ten times or more. The rearrangement uses TRBV19 and TRBJ2-5; D is unresolved. The CDR3 runs 13 residues. V shed 3 bases and J shed 5 bases, with 10 bases lying between them. Germline assignment: CDR1 LNHDA and CDR2 SQIVND (reference sequence). Here the CDR3 reads CASSMVLVETQYF. The CDR3 DNA reads TGTGCCAGTAGTATGGTACTCGTGGAGACCCAGTACTTC.

This clonotype was seen at least ten times. This chain uses TRBV12-3 or TRBV12-4 with TRBJ2-3, with D perhaps given as TRBD1 or TRBD2 (5 bases each). The CDR3 runs 14 residues. The V gene lost 1 base and the J gene lost 4 bases, with 9 bases spanning the gap. This CDR3 reads CASSLGGGPDTQYF. The CDR3 DNA sequence: TGTGCCAGCAGTTTAGGTGGGGGACCAGATACGCAGTATTTT.

The rearrangement links TRBV6-1 to TRBJ2-2, with 7 positions matching TRBD2. Germline values: CDR1 MNHNS, CDR2 SASEGT. Unmatched junction bases numbered 6, after V lost 2 bases and J lost 3 bases. This CDR3 has 16 amino acids. In DNA form, the CDR3 reads TGTGCCAGCAGTGAATGGGGGGGGGACTACACCGGGGAGCTGTTTTTT. Translating gives CASSEWGGDYTGELFF.

The table lists this clonotype with many counts. This chain joins TRBV24-1 and TRBJ2-7; maybe TRBD1 (5 bases). Germline V gene sequence: CDR1 KGHDR, CDR2 SFDVKD. With 4 bases removed from V and 4 bases from J, the gap between germline ends came to 7 bases. CDR3 length: 12 amino acids. This CDR3 reads CATSDRDYEQYF. CDR3 nucleotide sequence: TGTGCCACCAGTGACAGGGATTACGAGCAGTACTTC.

V gene TRBV5-4 combines with J gene TRBJ1-1; TRBD1 might be the D (5 bases). V lost 4 bases, J lost 10 bases, and 20 bases lay in between. Germline CDR1 SGHNT, CDR2 YYREEE (reference sequence). The CDR3 extends over 14 amino acids. The CDR3 sequence is CASSPGPSVPGAFF. The DNA of the CDR3 is TGTGCCAGCAGCCCGGGGCCTTCGGTTCCGGGAGCTTTCTTT. The variable domain in full, completed from reference TRBV5-4 and TRBJ1-1, reads ETGVTQSPTHLIKTRGQQVTLRCSSQSGHNTVSWYQQALGQGPQFIFQYYREEENGRGNFPPRFSGLQFPNYSSELNVNALELDDSALYLCASSPGPSVPGAFFGQGTRLTVV.

This clonotype came up many times. This rearrangement joins TRBV6-1 to TRBJ2-1; TRBD1 might be the D (6 bases). This CDR3 spans 15 amino acids. Per the germline V gene, CDR1 is MNHNS and CDR2 is SASEGT. Trimming took 5 bases from V and 0 from J, leaving 11 bases between them. The CDR3 bases are TGTGCCAGCAGTACTGACAGGCCCTCCTACAATGAGCAGTTCTTC. Its translation is CASSTDRPSYNEQFF.

This clonotype was counted many times. The chain uses TRBV7-2 and TRBJ2-2, with 14 bases fitting TRBD2. The V and J ends lost 5 bases and 12 bases, in that order; junction bases with no gene match: 8. The CDR3 is made up of 15 amino acids. The germline gives CDR1 SGHTA, CDR2 FQGNSA. The CDR3 loop is CASSLGTSGGRKLFF. As DNA, the CDR3 is TGTGCCAGCAGCCTCGGGACTAGCGGGGGCCGGAAGCTGTTTTTT.

The chain is built from TRBV2 and TRBJ2-2; no clear D. CDR3 length: 11 residues. With 9 bases removed from V and 5 bases from J, the gap between germline ends came to 7 bases. Germline CDR1 is SNHLY and CDR2 is FYNNEI. For the CDR3, the DNA is TGTGCCAGTGGCTGGACCGGGGAGCTGTTTTTT. It translates to CASGWTGELFF.

This clonotype has at least ten counts. The J gene is TRBJ1-5, the V gene TRBV9; 9 positions match TRBD1. CDR1 is SGDLS, CDR2 YYNGEE, per germline. J was trimmed by 1 base and V by 6 bases; bases with no gene match: 5. The CDR3 totals 15 residues. The CDR3 coding sequence is TGTGCCAGCACCAAGACAGGGGGAAGCAATCAGCCCCAGCATTTT. This gives the protein CASTKTGGSNQPQHF.

This clonotype came up many times. The V gene is TRBV15, the J gene TRBJ2-3; 7 nucleotides line up with TRBD1. Per the germline V gene, CDR1 is LNHNV and CDR2 is YYDKDF (reference sequence). The CDR3 covers 15 residues. V shed 3 bases and J 3 bases; nucleotides not matched to a gene: 6. For the CDR3, the DNA is TGTGCCACCAGCAGGTGGACAGGAAGAACAGATACGCAGTATTTT. Its protein product is CATSRWTGRTDTQYF.

This clonotype came up many times. The chain combines TRBV6-1 with TRBJ1-1; TRBD1 agrees at 9 bases. Trimming cost V 6 bases and J 6 bases; bases outside gene matches: 14. Germline CDR1 MNHNS, CDR2 SASEGT. There are 16 residues in the CDR3. CDR3 sequence: CASRIALTGGNAEAFF. DNA of the CDR3: TGTGCCAGCAGAATCGCTCTAACAGGGGGCAACGCTGAAGCTTTCTTT.

This clonotype was counted a few times. The genes are TRBV29-1 and TRBJ1-1; D perhaps matches TRBD1 (6 bases). This CDR3 contains 13 residues. With 3 bases removed from V and 6 bases from J, the gap between germline ends came to 14 bases. Per germline, CDR1 SQVTM and CDR2 ANQGSEA. The CDR3 is CSVEVTGGSEAFF. The CDR3, as DNA: TGCAGCGTTGAGGTCACCGGGGGCTCTGAAGCTTTCTTT. Together with reference TRBV29-1 and TRBJ1-1, the CDR3 gives the full variable domain: SAVISQKPSRDICQRGTSLTIQCQVDSQVTMMFWYRQQPGQSLTLIATANQGSEATYESGFVIDKFPISRPNLTFSTLTVSNMSPEDSSIYLCSVEVTGGSEAFFGQGTRLTVV.

Only a few counts were recorded for this clonotype. The chain joins TRBV25-1 to TRBJ1-6; D is unresolved. Trimming pared 3 bases from V and 7 bases from J, leaving 19 bases between. Germline CDR1 reads MGHDK; CDR2 reads SYGVNS. The CDR3 runs 17 residues. The CDR3 is CASSDLEAGRRNSPLHF. DNA for the CDR3: TGTGCCAGCAGTGACCTAGAGGCAGGCCGGCGGAATTCACCCCTCCACTTT. The complete variable domain, with remaining parts taken from reference TRBV25-1 and TRBJ1-6, reads EADIYQTPRYLVIGTGKKITLECSQTMGHDKMYWYQQDPGMELHLIHYSYGVNSTEKGDLSSESTVSRIRTEHFPLTLESARPSHTSQYLCASSDLEAGRRNSPLHFGNGTRLTVT.

This sequence joins TRBV2 and TRBJ1-2; D is unresolved. CDR1 and CDR2 from the germline V gene are SNHLY and FYNNEI. Trimming took 3 bases from V and 0 from J, leaving 14 bases between them. The CDR3 runs to 16 residues. CDR3 sequence reads: CASSDTPQAPNYGYTF. In DNA, the CDR3 is TGTGCCAGCAGTGACACCCCGCAGGCTCCTAACTATGGCTACACCTTC.

About this clonotype itself: The CDR3 carries no conserved terminal phenylalanine or tryptophan, so it likely arises from a read error. It is unclear where the CDR3 begins or ends on the DNA, so no DNA is shown, and the CDR3 is as TCRdb lists it. The chain uses TRBV29-1 and TRBJ1-1. Looked up from germline, CDR1 is SQVTM and CDR2 is ANQGSEA. The CDR3 is 9 residues long, ends included. Here the CDR3 reads CRPERREGN.

This clonotype was seen repeatedly, ten times or more. J is TRBJ2-1 and V is TRBV6-5; D remains ambiguous. Germline CDR1 MNHEY, CDR2 SVGAGI. With 5 bases removed from V and 0 bases from J, the gap between germline ends came to 5 bases. This CDR3 comprises 13 residues. The CDR3 sequence: CASSRSSYNEQFF. For the CDR3, the DNA is TGTGCCAGCAGTCGAAGCTCCTACAATGAGCAGTTCTTC.